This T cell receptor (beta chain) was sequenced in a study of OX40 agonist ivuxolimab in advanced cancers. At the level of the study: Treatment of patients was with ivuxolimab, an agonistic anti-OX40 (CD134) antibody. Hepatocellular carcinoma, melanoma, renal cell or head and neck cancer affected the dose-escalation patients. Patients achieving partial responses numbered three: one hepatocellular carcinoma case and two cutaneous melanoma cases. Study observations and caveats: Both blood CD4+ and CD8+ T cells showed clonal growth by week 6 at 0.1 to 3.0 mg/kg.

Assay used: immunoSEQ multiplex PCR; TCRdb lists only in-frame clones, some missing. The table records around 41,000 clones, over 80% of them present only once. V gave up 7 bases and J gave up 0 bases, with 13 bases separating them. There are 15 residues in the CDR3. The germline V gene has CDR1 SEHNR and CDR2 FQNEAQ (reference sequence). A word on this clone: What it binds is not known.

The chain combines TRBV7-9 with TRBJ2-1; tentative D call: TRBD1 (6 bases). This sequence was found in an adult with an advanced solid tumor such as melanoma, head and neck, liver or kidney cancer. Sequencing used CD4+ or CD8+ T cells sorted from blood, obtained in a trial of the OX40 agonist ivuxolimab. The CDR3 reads CASTPGAFSYNEQFF. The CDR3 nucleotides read TGTGCCAGCACCCCAGGGGCCTTCTCCTACAATGAGCAGTTCTTC.